These 27 T cell receptor beta chains share one sample of origin, sequenced in a study of cytomegalovirus exposure and HLA in healthy donors. 13 Jbeta primers and 60 Vbeta primers were used for the PCR. TCRdb keeps only in-frame clones here, not all; method: immunoSEQ multiplex PCR. The sample lists 110,000 or so clones; over 70% were seen once. The material sequenced was PBMCs. The receptors derive from a woman between 45 and 65 years old in good health and CMV-seropositive.

The gene calls are TRBV5-4 and TRBJ1-1, with D perhaps matching TRBD1 (5 bases). This CDR3 spans 14 amino acids. V was trimmed by 0 bases and J by 2 bases, leaving 8 bases between them. The germline CDR1 and CDR2 sequences are SGHNT and YYREEE (reference sequence). For the CDR3, the DNA is TGTGCCAGCAGCTTGGGGGGGGGAAACACTGAAGCTTTCTTT. Its protein is CASSLGGGNTEAFF.

The chain links TRBV5-4 to TRBJ1-1; D is perhaps TRBD1 (6 bases). The V end lost 4 bases, the J end lost 8 bases, and 12 bases lay between the germline ends. The CDR3 runs to 12 residues. Germline CDR1 SGHNT, CDR2 YYREEE (reference sequence). CDR3 nucleotides: TGTGCCAGCAGCATCGGACAGACCGAAGCTTTCTTT. Protein sequence: CASSIGQTEAFF.

The V call is TRBV7-2, the J call TRBJ1-5; 7 bases map to TRBD1. Germline CDR1 reads SGHTA; CDR2 reads FQGNSA. The length of the CDR3 is 18 residues. V was clipped by 3 bases and J by 3 bases; unmatched bases: 14. As DNA, the CDR3 is TGTGCCAGCAGCTTTCTTCCCCAATCGACAGGGTACAATCAGCCCCAGCATTTT. It codes for CASSFLPQSTGYNQPQHF.

The table lists this clone with a count of one. The chain has TRBV5-1 and TRBJ1-1; D gene ambiguous. V was clipped by 4 bases and J by 1 base, with 5 bases between them. The CDR3 covers 12 residues. Germline CDR1 and CDR2: SGHRS and YFSETQ. The CDR3 DNA is TGCGCCAGCAGCATCCAGAACACTGAAGCTTTCTTT. It encodes CASSIQNTEAFF. The full variable domain, its missing parts supplied by reference TRBV5-1 and TRBJ1-1, is KAGVTQTPRYLIKTRGQQVTLSCSPISGHRSVSWYQQTPGQGLQFLFEYFSETQRNKGNFPGRFSGRQFSNSRSEMNVSTLELGDSALYLCASSIQNTEAFFGQGTRLTVV.

A few counts support this clone. This sequence joins TRBV11-3 and TRBJ2-7; D gene unclear. Trimming shortened V by 5 bases and J by 3 bases, and 11 bases separated the two germline ends. Germline loops: CDR1 SGHNT, CDR2 YENEEA. The CDR3 length is 13 residues. CDR3 DNA: TGTGCCAGCAGCCGCTCGGAGATCTACGAGCAGTACTTC. This sequence encodes CASSRSEIYEQYF.

This chain joins TRBV6-6 and TRBJ1-1; the D is unclear. This CDR3 spans 12 amino acids. Germline CDR1 is MNHNY and CDR2 is SVGAGI (reference sequence). Trimming removed 5 bases at V and 4 bases at J, with 8 bases between. The CDR3 protein is CASSPGPTEAFF. In DNA form, the CDR3 reads TGTGCCAGCAGTCCAGGCCCCACTGAAGCTTTCTTT.

This clone has only a few counts. The V and J genes are TRBV19 and TRBJ2-1, with TRBD1 as a possible D gene (6 bases). Germline-derived CDR1 and CDR2 are LNHDA and SQIVND (reference sequence). CDR3 length: 12 amino acids. V was pared by 3 bases and J by 9 bases, with 9 bases between. CDR3 amino acids: CASSIMTGEQFF. In DNA form, the CDR3 reads TGTGCCAGTAGTATTATGACAGGTGAGCAGTTCTTC.

This clone was observed once. This chain connects TRBV7-2 to TRBJ1-5; 10 positions agree with TRBD1. The CDR3 spans 15 residues. Losses at the gene ends were 4 bases for V and 5 bases for J; bases not matched to a gene: 5. Germline V lookup: CDR1 SGHTA, CDR2 FQGNSA. The CDR3 sequence: CASSWGQGTYQPQHF. The CDR3 DNA reads as TGTGCCAGCAGCTGGGGACAGGGGACATATCAGCCCCAGCATTTT.

V and J are TRBV7-7 and TRBJ1-1; D may be TRBD1 (5 bases). Germline V lookup: CDR1 SSHAT, CDR2 FNYEAQ (reference sequence). The V and J ends lost 1 base and 0 bases respectively, with 6 bases between them. CDR3 size: 14 residues. CDR3 nucleotide sequence: TGTGCCAGCAGCTTAGGGGGCATGAACACTGAAGCTTTCTTT. This codes for CASSLGGMNTEAFF. The full variable domain, completed using reference TRBV7-7 and TRBJ1-1, is GAGVSQSPRYKVTKRGQDVTLRCDPISSHATLYWYQQALGQGPEFLTYFNYEAQPDKSGLPSDRFSAERPEGSISTLTIQRTEQRDSAMYRCASSLGGMNTEAFFGQGTRLTVV.

This rearrangement joins TRBV7-9 to TRBJ1-4; 7 nucleotides line up with TRBD1. The V gene end was trimmed by 3 bases and the J gene end by 6 bases; junction bases not matched to a gene: 4. Per the germline V gene, CDR1 is SEHNR and CDR2 is FQNEAQ (reference sequence). The CDR3 is made up of 14 amino acids. The CDR3: CASSFRQGHEKLFF. CDR3 coding DNA: TGTGCCAGCAGCTTTAGACAGGGTCATGAAAAACTGTTTTTT.

The chain has TRBV30 and TRBJ1-2, with D possibly TRBD1 on 6 matching bases. The V gene's germline CDR1 is GTSNPN and CDR2 SVGIG (reference sequence). There are 14 residues in the CDR3. V was cut by 2 bases and J by 7 bases, with 17 bases left in between. In DNA, the CDR3 is TGTGCCTGGAGTCCCCAGGGGTTGCAGGGTGGCTACACCTTC. Amino acid sequence: CAWSPQGLQGGYTF.

This clone has more than one count but fewer than ten. The gene calls are TRBV2 and TRBJ2-3, with TRBD2 as a possible D gene (6 bases). V was shortened by 0 bases and J by 3 bases, with 25 bases between the two germline ends. The CDR3 totals 20 residues. The germline V gene has CDR1 SNHLY and CDR2 FYNNEI. CDR3 residues: CASSEALLGSQGAGTDTQYF. The CDR3 DNA follows: TGTGCCAGCAGTGAAGCGCTTCTCGGGAGCCAAGGGGCTGGAACAGATACGCAGTATTTT.

This clone was found a few times. V usage is TRBV30 and J usage is TRBJ2-3; maybe TRBD2 (7 bases). Trimming took 7 bases from V and 2 from J, leaving 16 bases between them. The CDR3 extends over 14 amino acids. Germline CDR1 is GTSNPN and CDR2 is SVGIG (reference sequence). This CDR3 reads CAYLRGGYTDTQYF. CDR3 bases: TGTGCCTACCTTCGCGGGGGCTACACAGATACGCAGTATTTT.

There are a few counts of this clone. The chain has TRBV4-1 and TRBJ1-2; D may be TRBD1 (6 bases). The CDR3 contains 17 residues. The germline CDR1 and CDR2 sequences are MGHRA and YSYEKL. V was pared by 4 bases and J by 2 bases, with 20 bases between. This CDR3 is CASSRETGTWANYGYTF. In DNA form, the CDR3 reads TGCGCCAGCAGCCGAGAGACCGGGACATGGGCGAACTATGGCTACACCTTC.

This rearrangement joins TRBV5-1 to TRBJ2-3, with TRBD2 matching 10 bases. This CDR3 region has 15 residues. V trimming: 4 bases; J trimming: 4 bases; junction bases outside the gene matches: 6. Germline CDR1 is SGHRS and CDR2 is YFSETQ. The CDR3 DNA is TGCGCCAGCAGCATAATAGCGGGGGGCGCAGATACGCAGTATTTT. Its translation is CASSIIAGGADTQYF.

This chain uses TRBV2 with TRBJ2-7; 12 bases are shared with TRBD2. V was clipped by 7 bases and J by 3 bases; unmatched bases: 4. CDR1 and CDR2 from the germline V gene are SNHLY and FYNNEI. There are 14 residues in the CDR3. The CDR3 DNA sequence: TGTGCCAGCATGCGACTAGCGGGGGACTACGAGCAGTACTTC. Protein: CASMRLAGDYEQYF.

The rearrangement uses TRBV5-1 and TRBJ2-7, with 9 bases identical to TRBD1. Per germline, CDR1 SGHRS and CDR2 YFSETQ. The CDR3 has 14 residues. V lost 4 bases and J lost 3; bases outside the gene matches: 5. Here the CDR3 reads CASSIGTGSYEQYF. As DNA, the CDR3 is TGCGCCAGCAGCATCGGGACAGGGAGCTACGAGCAGTACTTC. Full variable domain (remainder filled in from reference TRBV5-1 and TRBJ2-7): KAGVTQTPRYLIKTRGQQVTLSCSPISGHRSVSWYQQTPGQGLQFLFEYFSETQRNKGNFPGRFSGRQFSNSRSEMNVSTLELGDSALYLCASSIGTGSYEQYFGPGTRLTVT.

The V gene is TRBV6-5, the J gene TRBJ2-3; 7 nucleotides line up with TRBD2. J lost 1 base, V lost 6 bases, and 7 bases had no gene match. The CDR3 covers 15 residues. Germline V lookup: CDR1 MNHEY, CDR2 SVGAGI. In DNA form, the CDR3 reads TGTGCCAGCAGCCTCCTCCTAGCGGGCACAGATACGCAGTATTTT. This sequence encodes CASSLLLAGTDTQYF.

The V gene is TRBV2, the J gene TRBJ1-4; no definite D call. CDR1 and CDR2 (germline): SNHLY, FYNNEI. Trimming shortened V by 3 bases and J by 4 bases, and 9 bases separated the two germline ends. The CDR3 totals 14 residues. The CDR3 region is CASSEGGLNEKLFF. Here the CDR3 DNA reads TGTGCCAGCAGTGAGGGCGGGCTTAATGAAAAACTGTTTTTT. Combining the CDR3 with reference TRBV2 and TRBJ1-4 gives the whole variable domain EPEVTQTPSHQVTQMGQEVILRCVPISNHLYFYWYRQILGQKVEFLVSFYNNEISEKSEIFDDQFSVERPDGSNFTLKIRSTKLEDSAMYFCASSEGGLNEKLFFGSGTQLSVL.

This chain joins TRBV29-1 and TRBJ2-1; no clear D gene. The CDR3 spans 13 residues. Germline assignment: CDR1 SQVTM and CDR2 ANQGSEA. V lost 3 bases to trimming and J lost 0 bases, with 6 bases between them. CDR3 region: CSVDGGSYNEQFF. DNA of the CDR3: TGCAGCGTTGATGGCGGCTCCTACAATGAGCAGTTCTTC.

The V and J genes are TRBV28 and TRBJ2-7; D is uncertain. From germline, CDR1 is MDHEN and CDR2 SYDVKM. This CDR3 comprises 12 residues. V was cut by 1 base and J by 3 bases, with 4 bases left in between. CDR3 in amino acids: CASSLSRYEQYF. The CDR3 DNA reads TGTGCCAGCAGTTTATCCCGCTACGAGCAGTACTTC.

On this clone itself: At the DNA level, this CDR3 is encoded by other sequences in the same sample as well. The CDR3 region is CAISDGQGNTEAFF. CDR3 sequence (DNA): TGTGCCATCAGTGACGGACAGGGGAACACTGAAGCTTTCTTT. The rearrangement joins TRBV10-3 to TRBJ1-1; 8 bases fit TRBD1. Germline V gene lookup returns CDR1 ENHRY and CDR2 SYGVKD. The junction had 1 base not matched to a gene; V was cut back by 3 bases and J by 1 base. The CDR3 loop spans 14 amino acids.

This chain connects TRBV4-1 to TRBJ1-5, with a weak D call TRBD1 (6 bases). The CDR3 consists of 16 residues. Trimming pared 3 bases from V and 4 bases from J, leaving 16 bases between. The germline gives CDR1 MGHRA, CDR2 YSYEKL. CDR3 in DNA: TGCGCCAGCAGCCAGACTCCCGGGACACCGAATCAGCCCCAGCATTTT. As protein: CASSQTPGTPNQPQHF.

V is TRBV12-5 and J is TRBJ2-1, with D perhaps matching TRBD2 (6 bases). The CDR3 is 15 residues long. Trimming pared 8 bases from V and 1 base from J, leaving 15 bases between. Germline assignment: CDR1 LGHNT and CDR2 FRNRAP. CDR3 DNA: TGTGCTAGTACTTCCGGCGGGGCATCCTACAATGAGCAGTTCTTC. This sequence encodes CASTSGGASYNEQFF.

Turning to this clone: Sequence at one end of the junction differs from germline and may be a read error. Additional DNA sequences in this sample encode the identical CDR3. This chain links TRBV30 with TRBJ2-1, with 9 bases matching TRBD2. Germline CDR1 GTSNPN, CDR2 SVGIG (reference sequence). The CDR3 covers 16 residues. The CDR3 here is CAWSRGGAGKYNEQFF. CDR3 DNA: TGTGCTTGGAGTCGCGGGGGGGCCGGGAAATACAATGAGCAGTTCTTC. Supplemented by reference TRBV30 and TRBJ2-1, the full variable domain reads SQTIHQWPATLVQPVGSPLSLECTVEGTSNPNLYWYRQAAGRGLQLLFYSVGIGQISSEVPQNLSASRPQDRQFILSSKKLLLSDSGFYLCAWSRGGAGKYNEQFFGPGTRLTVL.

The V call is TRBV7-2, the J call TRBJ2-7; perhaps TRBD1 as D (5 bases). CDR3 size: 15 residues. The V gene lost 0 bases and the J gene lost 5 bases, with 14 bases spanning the gap. In germline, CDR1 is SGHTA, CDR2 FQGNSA. In DNA form, the CDR3 reads TGTGCCAGCAGCTTAGCGCAAGGGGCGCTTAACGAGCAGTACTTC. This encodes CASSLAQGALNEQYF.

The J gene is TRBJ2-3, the V gene TRBV27, with 7 bases lining up with TRBD1. Trimming took 8 bases from V and 0 from J; bases not matched to a gene: 8. CDR3 length: 15 amino acids. Germline-derived CDR1 and CDR2 are MNHEY and SMNVEV (reference sequence). The CDR3 spells CASREPGQSTDTQYF. CDR3 bases: TGTGCCAGCCGAGAACCGGGACAGAGCACAGATACGCAGTATTTT.